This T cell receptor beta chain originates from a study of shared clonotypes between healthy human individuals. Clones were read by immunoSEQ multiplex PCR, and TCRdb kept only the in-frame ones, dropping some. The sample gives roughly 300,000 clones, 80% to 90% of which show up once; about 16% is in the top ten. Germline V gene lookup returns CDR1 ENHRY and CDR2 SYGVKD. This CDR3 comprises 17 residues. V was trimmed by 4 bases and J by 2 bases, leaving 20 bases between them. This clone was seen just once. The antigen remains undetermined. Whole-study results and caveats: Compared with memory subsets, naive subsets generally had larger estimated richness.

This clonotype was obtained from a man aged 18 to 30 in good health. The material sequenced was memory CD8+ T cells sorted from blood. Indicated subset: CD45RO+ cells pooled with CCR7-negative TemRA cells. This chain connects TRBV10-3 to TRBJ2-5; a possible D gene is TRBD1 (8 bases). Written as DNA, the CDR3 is TGTGCCATCAGTGCGACAGGGGCCGGACTAGGGCAAGAGACCCAGTACTTC. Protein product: CAISATGAGLGQETQYF.